The rows below give T cell receptor beta chains drawn from one sample of a study of cytomegalovirus exposure and HLA in healthy donors. The assay was immunoSEQ multiplex PCR, and TCRdb's table has in-frame clones only and misses some. The data contain around 140,000 clones, about two thirds of them seen just once; the ten biggest clones take up about 3.9%. Sample: PBMCs. These receptors all come from a man aged 45-60 years in good health and CMV-seropositive. Each CDR3 is given with its conserved first and last residue. Each record gives: D gene, clone size, V gene, J gene, CDR3 protein, CDR3 DNA. D genes are given only for firm matches. Clone sizes are given selectively: once, few, many, or a class where the clone is expanded.

d_call: TRBD1
clone_size: -
v_call: TRBV11-2
j_call: TRBJ2-7
cdr3_aa: CASSNPPGQGYEQYF
cdr3_nt: TGTGCCAGCAGCAACCCTCCGGGACAGGGGTACGAGCAGTACTTC

d_call: TRBD1
clone_size: -
v_call: TRBV19
j_call: TRBJ2-5
cdr3_aa: CASSIEGTGGETQYF
cdr3_nt: TGTGCCAGTAGTATAGAAGGGACAGGGGGGGAGACCCAGTACTTC

d_call: -
clone_size: -
v_call: TRBV15
j_call: TRBJ1-1
cdr3_aa: CATSRDPRNTEAFF
cdr3_nt: TGTGCCACCAGCAGAGACCCCAGAAACACTGAAGCTTTCTTT

d_call: -
clone_size: -
v_call: TRBV18
j_call: TRBJ2-7
cdr3_aa: CASSPEATSHEQYF
cdr3_nt: TGTGCCAGCTCCCCCGAGGCCACTTCCCACGAGCAGTACTTC

d_call: -
clone_size: few
v_call: TRBV6-5
j_call: TRBJ1-1
cdr3_aa: CASSEHDDTEAFF
cdr3_nt: TGTGCCAGCAGTGAGCACGATGACACTGAAGCTTTCTTT

d_call: TRBD2
clone_size: -
v_call: TRBV18
j_call: TRBJ2-1
cdr3_aa: CASCLAGAENEQFF
cdr3_nt: TGTGCCAGCTGTTTAGCGGGGGCCGAGAATGAGCAGTTCTTC

d_call: -
clone_size: -
v_call: TRBV5-1
j_call: TRBJ1-2
cdr3_aa: CASSLEGVLNYGYTF
cdr3_nt: TGCGCCAGCAGCTTGGAGGGGGTGCTTAACTATGGCTACACCTTC

d_call: TRBD2
clone_size: few
v_call: TRBV6-5
j_call: TRBJ2-3
cdr3_aa: CASSYSSTSGEDTQYF
cdr3_nt: TGTGCCAGCAGTTACTCGTCGACTAGCGGGGAGGATACGCAGTATTTT

d_call: -
clone_size: -
v_call: TRBV19
j_call: TRBJ1-3
cdr3_aa: CASGGSAGNTIYF
cdr3_nt: TGTGCCAGTGGGGGGTCTGCTGGAAACACCATATATTTT

d_call: -
clone_size: few
v_call: TRBV4-1
j_call: TRBJ2-6
cdr3_aa: CASSQQGTGANVLTF
cdr3_nt: TGCGCCAGCAGCCAACAGGGTACTGGGGCCAACGTCCTGACTTTC

d_call: -
clone_size: -
v_call: TRBV2
j_call: TRBJ2-3
cdr3_aa: CASSEDPRDTQYF
cdr3_nt: TGTGCCAGCAGTGAAGATCCGAGGGATACGCAGTATTTT

d_call: TRBD1
clone_size: -
v_call: TRBV5-1
j_call: TRBJ2-7
cdr3_aa: CASSLGDREVYEQYF
cdr3_nt: TGCGCCAGCAGCTTAGGGGACAGGGAGGTTTACGAGCAGTACTTC

d_call: -
clone_size: -
v_call: TRBV7-3
j_call: TRBJ2-1
cdr3_aa: CASSPGGSDNEQFF
cdr3_nt: TGTGCCAGCAGCCCTGGGGGCAGCGACAATGAGCAGTTCTTC

d_call: -
clone_size: -
v_call: TRBV14
j_call: TRBJ1-1
cdr3_aa: CASSRGMNTEAFF
cdr3_nt: TGTGCCAGCAGCAGGGGGATGAACACTGAAGCTTTCTTT

d_call: TRBD1
clone_size: -
v_call: TRBV7-2
j_call: TRBJ1-2
cdr3_aa: CASSLRDRDGYTF
cdr3_nt: TGTGCCAGCAGCCTCCGGGACAGGGACGGCTACACCTTC

d_call: TRBD1
clone_size: few
v_call: TRBV5-6
j_call: TRBJ2-7
cdr3_aa: CASSLTGTGEQYF
cdr3_nt: TGTGCCAGCAGCCTGACCGGGACAGGGGAGCAGTACTTC

d_call: TRBD1
clone_size: -
v_call: TRBV6-6
j_call: TRBJ2-7
cdr3_aa: CASSPRDRGTYEQYF
cdr3_nt: TGTGCCAGCAGCCCCCGGGACAGGGGTACCTACGAGCAGTACTTC

d_call: TRBD1
clone_size: -
v_call: TRBV5-1
j_call: TRBJ1-1
cdr3_aa: CASSLGQGGAFF
cdr3_nt: TGCGCCAGCAGCTTGGGCCAGGGGGGAGCTTTCTTT

d_call: -
clone_size: -
v_call: TRBV5-1
j_call: TRBJ1-4
cdr3_aa: CASRTGRGDEKLFF
cdr3_nt: TGCGCCAGCAGAACAGGGAGAGGGGATGAAAAACTGTTTTTT

d_call: TRBD1
clone_size: -
v_call: TRBV29-1
j_call: TRBJ2-7
cdr3_aa: CSARDRIYEQYF
cdr3_nt: TGCAGCGCCCGGGACAGGATTTACGAGCAGTACTTC

d_call: TRBD1
clone_size: -
v_call: TRBV19
j_call: TRBJ1-2
cdr3_aa: CASRIDRGYNYGYTF
cdr3_nt: TGTGCCAGTCGGATAGACAGGGGTTATAACTATGGCTACACCTTC

d_call: -
clone_size: -
v_call: TRBV4-2
j_call: TRBJ2-5
cdr3_aa: CASSPPEGGETQYF
cdr3_nt: TGTGCCAGCAGCCCCCCTGAGGGTGGGGAGACCCAGTACTTC

d_call: -
clone_size: few
v_call: TRBV7-9
j_call: TRBJ1-1
cdr3_aa: CASRLGGANTEAFF
cdr3_nt: TGTGCCAGCAGATTGGGAGGGGCGAACACTGAAGCTTTCTTT

d_call: -
clone_size: few
v_call: TRBV5-6
j_call: TRBJ1-4
cdr3_aa: CASSSPTGREKLFF
cdr3_nt: TGTGCCAGCAGCTCCCCAACAGGTCGGGAAAAACTGTTTTTT

d_call: TRBD1
clone_size: once
v_call: TRBV5-1
j_call: TRBJ2-5
cdr3_aa: CASSSTGGSETQYF
cdr3_nt: TGCGCCAGCAGCTCCACAGGGGGCTCAGAGACCCAGTACTTC

d_call: TRBD1
clone_size: -
v_call: TRBV7-8
j_call: TRBJ1-4
cdr3_aa: CASSPDRGVTNEKLFF
cdr3_nt: TGTGCCAGCAGTCCGGACAGGGGCGTTACTAATGAAAAACTGTTTTTT

d_call: TRBD1
clone_size: -
v_call: TRBV7-3
j_call: TRBJ2-5
cdr3_aa: CASSLGTGGLETQYF
cdr3_nt: TGTGCCAGCAGCTTAGGGACAGGGGGTTTGGAGACCCAGTACTTC

d_call: TRBD1
clone_size: -
v_call: TRBV19
j_call: TRBJ1-4
cdr3_aa: CASSQPGQASEKLFF
cdr3_nt: TGTGCCAGTAGTCAACCGGGACAGGCATCAGAAAAACTGTTTTTT

d_call: TRBD2
clone_size: -
v_call: TRBV7-9
j_call: TRBJ2-2
cdr3_aa: CASSWTSGPGELFF
cdr3_nt: TGTGCCAGCAGCTGGACTAGCGGCCCCGGGGAGCTGTTTTTT

d_call: TRBD1
clone_size: -
v_call: TRBV2
j_call: TRBJ1-2
cdr3_aa: CASSIGQVDGYTF
cdr3_nt: TGTGCCAGCAGTATCGGACAGGTGGATGGCTACACCTTC

d_call: TRBD1
clone_size: -
v_call: TRBV5-1
j_call: TRBJ1-4
cdr3_aa: CASSGRDSLNEKLFF
cdr3_nt: TGCGCCAGCAGCGGAAGGGACAGCCTTAATGAAAAACTGTTTTTT

d_call: -
clone_size: -
v_call: TRBV5-1
j_call: TRBJ2-2
cdr3_aa: CASGDTSNTGELFF
cdr3_nt: TGCGCCAGCGGGGACACTTCGAACACCGGGGAGCTGTTTTTT

d_call: -
clone_size: -
v_call: TRBV29-1
j_call: TRBJ2-7
cdr3_aa: CSVESYGGSSYEQYF
cdr3_nt: TGCAGCGTTGAGTCCTACGGGGGAAGCTCCTACGAGCAGTACTTC

d_call: -
clone_size: -
v_call: TRBV6-1
j_call: TRBJ1-5
cdr3_aa: CAGARPGGNQPQHF
cdr3_nt: TGTGCCGGCGCAAGGCCAGGGGGCAATCAGCCCCAGCATTTT

d_call: TRBD2
clone_size: -
v_call: TRBV11-2
j_call: TRBJ2-7
cdr3_aa: CASSNGAGGVYEQYF
cdr3_nt: TGTGCCAGCAGCAATGGGGCGGGAGGAGTCTACGAGCAGTACTTC

d_call: TRBD1
clone_size: -
v_call: TRBV5-6
j_call: TRBJ2-7
cdr3_aa: CASSGDRGRYEQYF
cdr3_nt: TGTGCCAGCAGCGGGGACAGGGGGAGATACGAGCAGTACTTC

d_call: -
clone_size: few
v_call: TRBV7-6
j_call: TRBJ1-4
cdr3_aa: CASSLGGVTNEKLFF
cdr3_nt: TGTGCCAGCAGCTTAGGCGGGGTAACTAATGAAAAACTGTTTTTT

d_call: -
clone_size: few
v_call: TRBV5-1
j_call: TRBJ1-2
cdr3_aa: CASSREVHINYGYTF
cdr3_nt: TGCGCCAGCAGCCGGGAGGTACACATTAACTATGGCTACACCTTC

d_call: TRBD1
clone_size: -
v_call: TRBV7-9
j_call: TRBJ2-3
cdr3_aa: CASSFGQAPDTQYF
cdr3_nt: TGTGCCAGCAGCTTTGGACAGGCCCCTGATACGCAGTATTTT

d_call: TRBD1
clone_size: -
v_call: TRBV11-2
j_call: TRBJ1-1
cdr3_aa: CASSLGAGQVNTEAFF
cdr3_nt: TGTGCCAGCAGCTTAGGAGCCGGACAGGTGAACACTGAAGCTTTCTTT

d_call: TRBD1
clone_size: -
v_call: TRBV5-1
j_call: TRBJ1-2
cdr3_aa: CATSGGVSNYGYTF
cdr3_nt: TGCGCCACTTCAGGGGGCGTAAGTAACTATGGCTACACCTTC

d_call: TRBD2
clone_size: -
v_call: TRBV4-3
j_call: TRBJ2-3
cdr3_aa: CASSQDTSEREFTDTQYF
cdr3_nt: TGCGCCAGCAGCCAAGATACTTCAGAGCGGGAGTTCACAGATACGCAGTATTTT

d_call: TRBD1
clone_size: -
v_call: TRBV2
j_call: TRBJ1-2
cdr3_aa: CASSGDRGTYGYTF
cdr3_nt: TGTGCCAGCAGTGGGGACAGGGGAACCTATGGCTACACCTTC